This is a list of T cell receptor beta chains from one sample in a study of CXCR3-negative and CXCR3-positive naive CD8 T cells. Using the 5' RACE reads, TCRdb records one entry per CDR3 protein without DNA. The sample holds tens of thousands of distinct CDR3 sequences. Input material: naive CXCR3- CD8+ T cells from blood. The receptors shown here come from a human donor in good health. Some clones in this sample may be carry-over from other donors' samples. Each CDR3 is given with its conserved first and last residue.

>TRBV28|TRBJ2-7
CASSLRLINYEQYF
>TRBV7-9|TRBJ2-7
CASSVGTGAYEQYF
>TRBV12-3/TRBV12-4|TRBJ1-1
CASGTGARTEAFF
>TRBV29-1|TRBJ2-7
CSVGLATYEQYF
>TRBV7-2|TRBJ2-7
CASSFERGGTYEQYF
>TRBV29-1|TRBJ1-1
CSVEQGLTEAFF
>TRBV19|TRBJ2-2
CASSINTGELFF
>TRBV7-9|TRBJ2-7
CASNDQVGNSYEQYF
>TRBV20-1|TRBJ2-7
CSASWKAFEQYF
>TRBV7-2|TRBJ2-5
CASSPTGGGTGAPSETQYF
>TRBV29-1|TRBJ2-4
CSVEWQGLAKNIQYF
>TRBV28|TRBJ1-1
CASTPPGGMRYTEAFF
>TRBV29-1|TRBJ2-7
CSVVGTDYEQYF
>TRBV5-1|TRBJ1-2
CASSLATGYGYTF
>TRBV7-2|TRBJ2-7
CASSSFSGGAYEQYF
>TRBV12-3/TRBV12-4|TRBJ2-2
CASSFGLAGTGELFF
>TRBV29-1|TRBJ2-3
CSVEDRGGGSTDTQYF
>TRBV4-3|TRBJ2-7
CASSQGSSGGSIHEQYF
>TRBV5-1|TRBJ2-7
CASSLDGTRSNEQYF
>TRBV28|TRBJ2-5
CASSSPGTQYF
>TRBV10-3|TRBJ1-5
CATRQGDRSNQPQHF
>TRBV13|TRBJ2-5
CASSLEARETQYF
>TRBV7-6|TRBJ1-1
CASSLASGPNTEAFF
>TRBV11-2|TRBJ2-7
CASSFLSGSPNEQYF
>TRBV7-2|TRBJ2-2
CASSLNPNTGELFF
>TRBV27|TRBJ2-1
CASSFRQGDNEQFF
>TRBV9|TRBJ2-7
CASSSQGSEQYF
>TRBV11-2|TRBJ2-5
CASSLTGGDDNSAETQYF
>TRBV2|TRBJ2-3
CASSSLGSTDTQYF
>TRBV27|TRBJ2-3
CASTTVLGDTQYF
>TRBV12-3/TRBV12-4|TRBJ2-3
CASIPGTGTTDTQYF
>TRBV7-8|TRBJ2-7
CASSRGTGPSYEQYF
>TRBV6-2/TRBV6-3|TRBJ2-7
CASSYGGTGSEEQYF
>TRBV20-1|TRBJ1-5
CSARDGTDSNQPQHF
>TRBV11-3|TRBJ2-1
CASSFGINEQFF
>TRBV5-6|TRBJ2-7
CASSSEVGTSYEQYF
>TRBV28|TRBJ2-7
CASSLSGNEQYF
>TRBV7-9|TRBJ2-7
CASSSPGTRASYEQYF
>TRBV29-1|TRBJ1-2
CSVEHQDREYGYTF
>TRBV20-1|TRBJ1-5
CSARSFFGDGAYSNQPQHF
>TRBV11-3|TRBJ2-5
CASSSRGGKQETQYF
>TRBV7-2|TRBJ2-7
CASRNRDRVGGEQYF
>TRBV15|TRBJ2-7
CATSILGADYEQYF
>TRBV20-1|TRBJ2-7
CSARLTISYEQYF
>TRBV20-1|TRBJ2-2
CSARFPELPTTGELFF
>TRBV28|TRBJ2-5
CASSTAQETQYF
>TRBV29-1|TRBJ1-1
CSVGGVEGTEAFF
>TRBV30|TRBJ2-1
CAWSAGISYNEQFF
>TRBV7-2|TRBJ2-5
CASSPSASDLETQYF
>TRBV4-1|TRBJ2-3
CASSQLPGQVTDTQYF
>TRBV6-2/TRBV6-3|TRBJ2-1
CASSYVGGGSYNEQFF
>TRBV28|TRBJ2-7
CASTQGYNISYEQYF
>TRBV29-1|TRBJ1-3
CSAESGTAYSGNTIYF
>TRBV29-1|TRBJ2-2
CSVEALEGGYTGELFF
>TRBV7-9|TRBJ1-1
CASSLTVGSDTEAFF
>TRBV11-2|TRBJ2-7
CASYSSANGGAYYEQYF
>TRBV28|TRBJ2-7
CASNLGVGYEQYF
>TRBV7-9|TRBJ2-2
CASSSRAVNTGELFF
>TRBV7-9|TRBJ1-1
CASSLMGTEAFF
>TRBV23-1|TRBJ2-1
CASSLSSGGSSSYNEQFF